These 2 T cell receptor beta chains share one sample of origin, sequenced in a study of high-grade serous ovarian cancer treatment subgroups. Tumor samples were taken before definitive surgery or chemotherapy. The data were produced by immunoSEQ multiplex PCR, yet TCRdb's version contains in-frame clones alone and is incomplete. The table lists some 28,000 clones, approximately 79% of them singletons, with approximately 2.1% in the top ten. Sequencing was performed on tumor tissue. The receptor source for this set is a human donor with high-grade serous ovarian cancer.

The rearrangement uses TRBV27 and TRBJ1-5; D may be TRBD1 (6 bases). The CDR3 extends over 14 amino acids. Looked up from germline, CDR1 is MNHEY and CDR2 is SMNVEV (reference sequence). Trimming left V 3 bases short and J 2 bases short, with 8 bases between. CDR3 DNA: TGTGCCAGCAGTTTTAGACAGGGCAATCAGCCCCAGCATTTT. This gives the protein CASSFRQGNQPQHF.

This clone was seen only a few times. This chain links TRBV4-1 with TRBJ2-7, with TRBD2 matching 8 bases. The CDR3 contains 16 residues. The V gene end was trimmed by 4 bases and the J gene end by 5 bases; junction bases not matched to a gene: 13. Germline-derived CDR1 and CDR2 are MGHRA and YSYEKL. Here the CDR3 DNA reads TGCGCCAGCAGCCCACTATTGACGGGAGGGCCTCACGAGCAGTACTTC. This codes for CASSPLLTGGPHEQYF.